The next 20 T cell receptor beta chains were all read from a single sample in a study of blood T cell repertoires in COVID-19. Clones were sequenced by immunoSEQ multiplex PCR, and TCRdb holds only the in-frame ones, with some missing. Here the sample spans 92,000 or so clones, around 88% being singletons. The material sequenced was peripheral blood. All receptors come from a man between 60 and 75 years old with acute or convalescent COVID-19.

This chain links TRBV10-1 with TRBJ2-2, with D unresolved. V was cut by 1 base and J by 6 bases, with 15 bases left in between. CDR1 and CDR2 from the germline V gene are WNHNN and SYGVQD (reference sequence). The CDR3 contains 16 residues. Here the CDR3 reads CASSEFSSDGPGELFF. CDR3 coding DNA: TGCGCCAGCAGTGAGTTTAGTAGTGATGGTCCCGGGGAGCTGTTTTTT.

V is TRBV4-1 and J is TRBJ1-1, with D unresolved. V was pared by 1 base and J by 11 bases, with 11 bases between. CDR1 is MGHRA, CDR2 YSYEKL, per germline. The CDR3 length is 12 residues. CDR3 region: CASSQVGSGAFF. The DNA of the CDR3 is TGCGCCAGCAGCCAAGTGGGATCGGGGGCTTTCTTT.

The CDR3, as DNA: TGTGCCAGCAGCTCCCAGATCGCGAACACCGGGGAGCTGTTTTTT. Its protein is CASSSQIANTGELFF. This sequence joins TRBV7-6 and TRBJ2-2, with D unclear. The ends were cut back, 4 bases at V and 0 bases at J, with 9 bases in the middle. Looked up from germline, CDR1 is SGHVS and CDR2 is FNYEAQ. The CDR3 loop spans 15 amino acids. The full variable domain, its missing parts supplied by reference TRBV7-6 and TRBJ2-2, is GAGVSQSPRYKVTKRGQDVALRCDPISGHVSLYWYRQALGQGPEFLTYFNYEAQQDKSGLPNDRFSAERPEGSISTLTIQRTEQRDSAMYRCASSSQIANTGELFFGEGSRLTVL.

J is TRBJ2-5 and V is TRBV5-4; maybe TRBD2 (5 bases). The CDR3 is 13 amino acids. V was shortened by 1 base and J by 2 bases, with 6 bases between the two germline ends. CDR1 and CDR2 (germline): SGHNT, YYREEE (reference sequence). Here the CDR3 reads CASSLPGQETQYF. The CDR3 coding sequence is TGTGCCAGCAGCTTGCCGGGACAAGAGACCCAGTACTTC.

This clone was found once. V usage is TRBV23-1 and J usage is TRBJ2-3; 15 bases match TRBD2. TRBV23-1 is annotated as an ORF whose role is uncertain. The V and J ends lost 0 bases and 3 bases, in that order; junction bases with no gene match: 4. This CDR3 is built from 18 residues. CDR3 sequence: CASSQSKGLAGGTDTQYF. CDR3 DNA sequence: TGCGCCAGCAGTCAATCTAAGGGACTAGCGGGGGGAACAGATACGCAGTATTTT.

The chain is built from TRBV2 and TRBJ2-1, with 7 bases aligning to TRBD1. Germline CDR1 is SNHLY and CDR2 is FYNNEI. V was pared by 8 bases and J by 7 bases, with 5 bases of the junction left unmatched. The CDR3 totals 12 residues. In DNA, the CDR3 is TGTGCCAGCCGGACAGGTCCGAATGAGCAGTTCTTC. This codes for CASRTGPNEQFF.

The V and J genes are TRBV7-8 and TRBJ2-1; D remains unclear. V lost 5 bases and J lost 9, with 8 bases in between. Germline CDR1 SGHVS, CDR2 FQNEAQ. The CDR3 covers 11 residues. The CDR3 DNA sequence: TGTGCCAGCAGCCACCACACTGAGCAGTTCTTC. As protein: CASSHHTEQFF.

The chain links TRBV14 to TRBJ2-7; D unresolved. This CDR3 is built from 15 residues. Per germline, CDR1 SGHDN and CDR2 FVKESK. V lost 0 bases and J 0 bases, leaving 9 bases between the germline ends. CDR3 in DNA: TGTGCCAGCAGCCAAGATAGCCTGCTCTCCTACGAGCAGTACTTC. This sequence encodes CASSQDSLLSYEQYF.

The table lists this clone with a count of one. The chain joins TRBV5-1 to TRBJ2-1; 9 nucleotides align to TRBD2. Trimming at V came to 2 bases and at J to 6 bases, leaving 9 bases not matched to a gene. CDR1 is SGHRS and CDR2 is YFSETQ in the germline V gene. The CDR3 spans 16 residues. The CDR3 region is CASSFGSSGVFNEQFF. CDR3 coding DNA: TGCGCCAGCAGCTTTGGCTCTAGCGGGGTTTTCAATGAGCAGTTCTTC.

The chain has TRBV7-3 and TRBJ1-3; no clear D. V gave up 5 bases and J gave up 1 base, with 6 bases separating them. Germline V CDR1 and CDR2: SGHTA, FQGTGA. The CDR3 runs 13 residues. CDR3 amino acids: CASSPVSGNTIYF. The CDR3 bases are TGTGCCAGCAGCCCCGTTTCTGGAAACACCATATATTTT.

The rearrangement uses TRBV6-6 and TRBJ2-7, with 7 bases matching TRBD1. Germline V gene sequence: CDR1 MNHNY, CDR2 SVGAGI (reference sequence). The CDR3 totals 15 residues. The J segment lost 3 bases and the V segment lost 6 bases, leaving 11 bases of the junction unmatched. CDR3 sequence (DNA): TGTGCCAGCAGAACCGGGTGGTCAGGGGGCTACGAGCAGTACTTC. It translates to CASRTGWSGGYEQYF.

The chain couples TRBV5-1 to TRBJ2-3, with 8 bases fitting TRBD1. The CDR3 has 16 residues. The germline CDR1 and CDR2 sequences are SGHRS and YFSETQ. The V gene end was trimmed by 2 bases and the J gene end by 0 bases; junction bases not matched to a gene: 5. The CDR3 region is CASSLQGTGSTDTQYF. The CDR3 DNA reads as TGCGCCAGCAGCTTACAGGGGACAGGTAGCACAGATACGCAGTATTTT.

The V gene is TRBV6-5, the J gene TRBJ1-2; possible D gene TRBD1, 5 bases. V was pared by 7 bases and J by 3 bases, with 15 bases between. The CDR3 runs 14 residues. The germline CDR1 and CDR2 sequences are MNHEY and SVGAGI. The CDR3 sequence: CASTSPGLYYGYTF. The DNA for the CDR3 is TGTGCCAGCACCTCGCCGGGACTATACTATGGCTACACCTTC.

This clone was seen only once. The CDR3 nucleotides are TGTGCCATCAGTGAGTCTCCGACAGGAACCCAGACCAATGAGCAGTTCTTC. This encodes CAISESPTGTQTNEQFF. This rearrangement joins TRBV10-3 to TRBJ2-1; possibly TRBD1 for D (6 bases). The V gene lost 0 bases and the J gene lost 6 bases, with 18 bases spanning the gap. Germline CDR1 ENHRY, CDR2 SYGVKD. The CDR3 covers 17 residues.

About this clone itself: The junction departs from germline at one end; a sequencing error may be responsible. The gene calls are TRBV27 and TRBJ1-4; TRBD1 matches at 8 bases. Germline V gene lookup returns CDR1 MNHEY and CDR2 SMNVEV (reference sequence). The CDR3 runs to 13 residues. CDR3 nucleotides: TGTGCCAGCAGTTTAATACTGGGACAGGTTCTCGTTTTT. Translating it yields CASSLILGQVLVF. Full variable domain (remainder filled in from reference TRBV27 and TRBJ1-4): EAQVTQNPRYLITVTGKKLTVTCSQNMNHEYMSWYRQDPGLGLRQIYYSMNVEVTDKGDVPEGYKVSRKEKRNFPLILESPSPNQTSLYFCASSLILGQVLVFGSGTQLSVL.

This chain joins TRBV24-1 and TRBJ1-2; D is unclear. CDR3 length: 14 residues. Germline CDR1 KGHDR, CDR2 SFDVKD. Trimming shortened V by 2 bases and J by 2 bases, and 8 bases separated the two germline ends. CDR3: CATSDWSRNYGYTF. The CDR3 region has the DNA TGTGCCACCAGTGATTGGAGCAGAAACTATGGCTACACCTTC.

The chain combines TRBV29-1 with TRBJ1-5; possibly TRBD1 for D (5 bases). With 4 bases removed from V and 1 base from J, the gap between germline ends came to 8 bases. The CDR3 sequence is 13 residues long. From germline, CDR1 is SQVTM and CDR2 ANQGSEA. The CDR3 here is CSVGGGSNQPQHF. In DNA, the CDR3 is TGCAGCGTTGGGGGGGGGAGCAATCAGCCCCAGCATTTT. Full variable domain (rest looked up from reference TRBV29-1 and TRBJ1-5): SAVISQKPSRDICQRGTSLTIQCQVDSQVTMMFWYRQQPGQSLTLIATANQGSEATYESGFVIDKFPISRPNLTFSTLTVSNMSPEDSSIYLCSVGGGSNQPQHFGDGTRLSIL.

The chain uses TRBV19 and TRBJ2-7, with 11 bases that match TRBD1. Germline V gene data show CDR1 as LNHDA and CDR2 as SQIVND (reference sequence). The CDR3 runs to 14 residues. Trimming took 5 bases from V and 5 from J; bases not matched to a gene: 5. The CDR3 protein is CASSPRTGGNEQYF. DNA of the CDR3: TGTGCCAGTAGTCCCCGGACAGGGGGCAACGAGCAGTACTTC.

This chain joins TRBV3-1 (or the pseudogene TRBV3-2) and TRBJ2-4; 7 bases align to TRBD2. From germline, CDR1 is LGHDT and CDR2 YNNKEL (reference sequence). V lost 2 bases, J lost 4 bases, and 5 bases stayed unmatched. The CDR3 is 15 amino acids. The CDR3 region is CASSQSQAGKNIQYF. CDR3 in DNA: TGTGCCAGCAGCCAATCGCAAGCGGGAAAAAACATTCAGTACTTC.

The chain has TRBV12-3 or TRBV12-4 and TRBJ2-4; the D is unclear. The ends were cut back, 1 base at V and 13 bases at J, with 14 bases in the middle. This CDR3 is 13 amino acids long. This CDR3 is CASSLDTRSLQYF. CDR3 in DNA: TGTGCCAGCAGTTTAGATACGAGGAGCCTGCAGTACTTC.